One and the same sample provided the 20 T cell receptor beta chains below, sequenced in a study of tumor-infiltrating lymphocytes in localized non-small cell lung cancer. Clones were sequenced by immunoSEQ multiplex PCR, and TCRdb holds only the in-frame ones, with some missing. The profile shows 17,000 or so clones, roughly 80% of them singletons. The sample comprised lung tumor tissue. The receptors stem from a human donor with non-small cell lung cancer.

This clone was seen a handful of times. J is TRBJ2-3 and V is TRBV5-4; D unclear. Germline-derived CDR1 and CDR2 are SGHNT and YYREEE (reference sequence). V lost 0 bases and J 2 bases, leaving 10 bases between the germline ends. CDR3 length: 15 amino acids. The CDR3 reads CASSLGAGNTDTQYF. CDR3 nucleotide sequence: TGTGCCAGCAGCTTGGGGGCCGGTAACACAGATACGCAGTATTTT.

This chain uses TRBV6-6 with TRBJ1-5; D may be TRBD1 (5 bases). V was clipped by 5 bases and J by 2 bases, with 10 bases between them. From germline, CDR1 is MNHNY and CDR2 SVGAGI (reference sequence). The CDR3 covers 14 residues. CDR3 in amino acids: CASSRFRGNQPQHF. The CDR3 bases are TGTGCCAGCAGTCGTTTCAGGGGCAATCAGCCCCAGCATTTT.

This clone was observed a handful of times. The chain carries TRBV11-2 and TRBJ2-5; D not certain. The CDR3 is made up of 11 amino acids. The germline V gene encodes CDR1 SGHAT and CDR2 FQNNGV. V gave up 5 bases and J gave up 4 bases, with 5 bases separating them. DNA for the CDR3: TGTGCCAGCAGCCTTGGAGAGACCCAGTACTTC. Translating it yields CASSLGETQYF.

In DNA form, the CDR3 reads TGTGCCAGCACTTTAGCGGGAAGGTTCTACGAGCAGTACTTC. It yields the protein CASTLAGRFYEQYF. The V call is TRBV2, the J call TRBJ2-7; 8 bases match TRBD2. Trimming at V came to 7 bases and at J to 3 bases, leaving 8 bases not matched to a gene. The germline V gene encodes CDR1 SNHLY and CDR2 FYNNEI. This CDR3 contains 14 residues.

This chain connects TRBV7-8 to TRBJ2-1, with D unclear. V was trimmed by 3 bases and J by 7 bases, leaving 13 bases between them. The germline V gene encodes CDR1 SGHVS and CDR2 FQNEAQ. The CDR3 consists of 14 residues. The CDR3 region is CASSFREVGNEQFF. The CDR3 region has the DNA TGTGCCAGCAGCTTTCGCGAGGTGGGGAATGAGCAGTTCTTC. The variable domain in full, completed from reference TRBV7-8 and TRBJ2-1, reads GAGVSQSPRYKVAKRGQDVALRCDPISGHVSLFWYQQALGQGPEFLTYFQNEAQLDKSGLPSDRFFAERPEGSVSTLKIQRTQQEDSAVYLCASSFREVGNEQFFGPGTRLTVL.

The CDR3 region has the DNA TGTGCCAGCAGCTTTGGGTCTCTTACTGCCCCGCAGTATTTT. This translates into CASSFGSLTAPQYF. The chain is built from TRBV5-6 and TRBJ2-3; no definite D call. V was shortened by 2 bases and J by 10 bases, with 17 bases between the two germline ends. This CDR3 is 14 amino acids long. Germline V gene lookup returns CDR1 SGHDT and CDR2 YYEEEE.

The chain joins TRBV29-1 to TRBJ2-7, with D possibly TRBD2 on 6 matching bases. The V end was cut by 6 bases, the J end by 1 base, with 10 bases between. This CDR3 region has 12 residues. CDR1 is SQVTM and CDR2 is ANQGSEA in the germline V gene. The CDR3 is CSVSGGSYEQYF. The CDR3 region has the DNA TGCAGCGTCTCCGGGGGTTCCTACGAGCAGTACTTC.

The chain links TRBV19 to TRBJ2-7; D possibly matches TRBD1 or TRBD2 (5 bases each). CDR1 is LNHDA and CDR2 is SQIVND in the germline V gene (reference sequence). V lost 10 bases and J lost 6, with 19 bases in between. The CDR3 has 13 amino acids. The CDR3 here is CATSSGGVREQYF. DNA of the CDR3: TGTGCCACCTCGTCTGGGGGAGTCCGCGAGCAGTACTTC.

DNA of the CDR3: TGTGCCAGTAGTATAGTGGCAGGGAGGGGTGAAAAACTGTTTTTT. As protein: CASSIVAGRGEKLFF. The chain joins TRBV19 to TRBJ1-4, with a possible D match to TRBD1 (5 bases). Trimming removed 1 base at V and 7 bases at J, with 13 bases between. In germline, CDR1 is LNHDA, CDR2 SQIVND (reference sequence). CDR3 size: 15 residues.

In nucleotides, the CDR3 is TGTGCCACCAGCAGAGATACGGGGACAGTCAATCAGCCCCAGCATTTT. It translates to CATSRDTGTVNQPQHF. The chain links TRBV15 to TRBJ1-5; TRBD1 matches 7 bases. Trimming took 0 bases from V and 3 from J; bases not matched to a gene: 5. Germline assignment: CDR1 LNHNV and CDR2 YYDKDF (reference sequence). This CDR3 has 16 residues.

The rearrangement uses TRBV29-1 and TRBJ1-1; D is undetermined. CDR3 size: 13 residues. Trimming shortened V by 6 bases and J by 1 base, and 12 bases separated the two germline ends. Germline CDR1 reads SQVTM; CDR2 reads ANQGSEA. The CDR3 sequence is CSVRRWGNTEAFF. CDR3 coding DNA: TGCAGCGTCCGGAGGTGGGGGAACACTGAAGCTTTCTTT.

CDR3 protein: CASSSRTSETTDTQYF. The CDR3 region has the DNA TGTGCCAGCAGTTCCCGGACTAGCGAGACCACAGATACGCAGTATTTT. The V gene is TRBV2, the J gene TRBJ2-3; 9 nucleotides match TRBD2. There are 16 residues in the CDR3. The germline gives CDR1 SNHLY, CDR2 FYNNEI. Trimming removed 5 bases from V and 2 bases from J; junction bases left unmatched: 8.

Points on this clone: This sample includes further DNA sequences coding for the same CDR3. The chain has TRBV2 and TRBJ2-3; no reliable D call. The germline gives CDR1 SNHLY, CDR2 FYNNEI. Trimming pared 5 bases from V and 3 bases from J, leaving 12 bases between. The CDR3 runs 14 residues. The CDR3 loop reads CASSPLGQTDTQYF. For the CDR3, the DNA is TGTGCCAGCAGTCCTCTGGGTCAAACAGATACGCAGTATTTT.

The gene calls are TRBV6-5 and TRBJ2-1; 7 bases align to TRBD2. V trimming: 6 bases; J trimming: 0 bases; junction bases outside the gene matches: 5. This CDR3 spans 15 amino acids. CDR1 is MNHEY, CDR2 SVGAGI, per germline. CDR3 nucleotide sequence: TGTGCCAGCAGACCGGGCGGGAGCTCCTACAATGAGCAGTTCTTC. It translates to CASRPGGSSYNEQFF.

This clone was seen once. The genes are TRBV29-1 and TRBJ1-5; D is possibly TRBD1 (5 bases). Trimming removed 3 bases from V and 7 bases from J, with 13 bases in between. The CDR3 runs to 13 residues. The germline gives CDR1 SQVTM, CDR2 ANQGSEA. CDR3 coding DNA: TGCAGCGTTGATGTTGGGGGAGACCAGCCCCAGCATTTT. Its protein product is CSVDVGGDQPQHF.

The J gene is TRBJ1-1, the V gene TRBV11-1; 11 bases match TRBD1. CDR1 and CDR2 from the germline V gene are SGHAT and FQDESV (reference sequence). The CDR3 sequence is 15 residues long. V gave up 3 bases and J gave up 5 bases; unmatched junction bases: 5. Written as DNA, the CDR3 is TGTGCCAGCAGCTTGGGACAGGGGGAAATTACTGAAGCTTTCTTT. It is translated as CASSLGQGEITEAFF.

This chain links TRBV6-6 with TRBJ2-7, with D perhaps matching TRBD1 (5 bases). Germline CDR1 MNHNY, CDR2 SVGAGI (reference sequence). This CDR3 spans 12 amino acids. Trimming cost V 6 bases and J 2 bases, with 8 bases left between them. CDR3 coding DNA: TGTGCCAGCAGCCTAGGGGCCTACGAGCAGTACTTC. Translation: CASSLGAYEQYF.

The chain couples TRBV18 to TRBJ2-5; D gene ambiguous. Germline CDR1 is KGHSH and CDR2 is LQKENI. CDR3 length: 11 residues. The V gene lost 3 bases and the J gene lost 3 bases, with 2 bases spanning the gap. The CDR3 region is CASSPEETQYF. In DNA form, the CDR3 reads TGTGCCAGCTCACCGGAAGAGACCCAGTACTTC.

V usage is TRBV2 and J usage is TRBJ1-5; 9 bases agree with TRBD1. The CDR3 consists of 13 residues. The V gene end was trimmed by 9 bases and the J gene end by 4 bases; junction bases not matched to a gene: 4. Germline CDR1 and CDR2: SNHLY and FYNNEI. CDR3 residues: CASTGGRNQPQHF. DNA for the CDR3: TGTGCCAGTACAGGGGGCCGGAATCAGCCCCAGCATTTT.

CDR3: CATSRYSEGEQYF. The CDR3 DNA reads as TGTGCCACCAGCAGATATTCGGAGGGCGAGCAGTACTTC. The chain carries TRBV15 and TRBJ2-7, with D tentatively TRBD2 (6 bases). V lost 2 bases, J lost 6 bases, and 11 bases lay in between. The V gene's germline CDR1 is LNHNV and CDR2 YYDKDF (reference sequence). The CDR3 covers 13 residues.